This TCR beta chain was sequenced for a study of blood T cells in healthy people across ages. In its sample, this clonotype was seen a few times. What it binds is unknown. Study-wide findings and caveats: Among T cells, TCR beta diversity per million cells dropped roughly linearly as age rose. When set beside aged donors, long-lived donors presented more naive CD4+ cells and higher diversity.

Together with a sample-barcoded 5' primer, a J-beta primer mix was included in a second PCR lasting about 7 to 11 cycles. TCRdb itself ran the 5' RACE reads through MiXCR, one entry per CDR3 protein. The table records some 1,500,000 distinct CDR3 sequences, under 55% of them present only once. CDR1 is SGHRS and CDR2 is YFSETQ in the germline V gene. CDR3 length: 17 amino acids. Germline trimming cut 2 bases from V and 3 bases from J; bases unmatched to any gene: 8. The sequenced material came from blood. The clonotype comes from a woman in her late teens or twenties in good health. The chain recombines TRBV5-1 with TRBJ2-7; 13 bases map to TRBD2. DNA for the CDR3: TGCGCCAGCAGCTTCTGGACTAGCGGGAGTCCGGACTACGAGCAGTACTTC. Its translation is CASSFWTSGSPDYEQYF.